Presented here are 5 T cell receptor beta chains from one specimen sequenced in a study of long-term antiretroviral therapy in people with HIV. They ran version v3.0 of the immunoSEQ assay at survey level. Produced via immunoSEQ multiplex PCR; TCRdb's table is partial and in-frame only. The table shows around 30,000 clones, with approximately 94% occurring only once. Sample: unsorted PBMCs, taken roughly 7.1 years after starting antiretroviral therapy. These receptor sequences come from a man aged 50-59 years with HIV.

The V gene is TRBV6-6, the J gene TRBJ2-7; 7 bases line up with TRBD1. The CDR3 covers 12 residues. With 10 bases clipped from V and 3 bases from J, the junction kept 6 bases outside the gene matches. Germline V gives CDR1 MNHNY, CDR2 SVGAGI (reference sequence). CDR3 protein: CATYDRVYEQYF. Here the CDR3 DNA reads TGTGCCACCTACGACAGGGTCTACGAGCAGTACTTC.

This clone was seen only a few times. The J gene is TRBJ2-6, the V gene TRBV27; D call uncertain. V shed 4 bases and J shed 0 bases, with 4 bases lying between them. Germline CDR1 and CDR2: MNHEY and SMNVEV (reference sequence). The CDR3 loop spans 14 amino acids. The chain's CDR3 is CASSSGSGANVLTF. Here the CDR3 DNA reads TGTGCCAGCAGTTCGGGCTCTGGGGCCAACGTCCTGACTTTC.

The chain uses TRBV11-2 and TRBJ2-3; no firm D call. V dropped 10 bases and J dropped 6 bases, with 11 bases sitting between them. This CDR3 spans 11 amino acids. The germline V gene encodes CDR1 SGHAT and CDR2 FQNNGV. CDR3 loop: CATALIDTQYF. CDR3 coding DNA: TGTGCCACCGCCCTCATCGATACGCAGTATTTT.

This chain joins TRBV2 and TRBJ2-7, with 10 nucleotides matching TRBD2. CDR3 length equals 14 residues. The J segment lost 1 base and the V segment lost 8 bases, leaving 5 bases of the junction unmatched. The V gene's germline CDR1 is SNHLY and CDR2 FYNNEI. DNA for the CDR3: TGTGCCAGCCGAAGGACTAGCGGTTCCTACGAGCAGTACTTC. Its protein product is CASRRTSGSYEQYF. The variable domain in full, with the rest retrieved from reference TRBV2 and TRBJ2-7, is EPEVTQTPSHQVTQMGQEVILRCVPISNHLYFYWYRQILGQKVEFLVSFYNNEISEKSEIFDDQFSVERPDGSNFTLKIRSTKLEDSAMYFCASRRTSGSYEQYFGPGTRLTVT.

This sequence joins TRBV27 and TRBJ2-1; 9 bases line up with TRBD2. The CDR3 loop spans 15 amino acids. V trimming: 6 bases; J trimming: 9 bases; junction bases outside the gene matches: 12. Per germline, CDR1 MNHEY and CDR2 SMNVEV (reference sequence). CDR3 sequence: CASRLVAGAGGEQFF. The CDR3, as DNA: TGTGCCAGCAGACTTGTAGCGGGGGCGGGGGGTGAGCAGTTCTTC.